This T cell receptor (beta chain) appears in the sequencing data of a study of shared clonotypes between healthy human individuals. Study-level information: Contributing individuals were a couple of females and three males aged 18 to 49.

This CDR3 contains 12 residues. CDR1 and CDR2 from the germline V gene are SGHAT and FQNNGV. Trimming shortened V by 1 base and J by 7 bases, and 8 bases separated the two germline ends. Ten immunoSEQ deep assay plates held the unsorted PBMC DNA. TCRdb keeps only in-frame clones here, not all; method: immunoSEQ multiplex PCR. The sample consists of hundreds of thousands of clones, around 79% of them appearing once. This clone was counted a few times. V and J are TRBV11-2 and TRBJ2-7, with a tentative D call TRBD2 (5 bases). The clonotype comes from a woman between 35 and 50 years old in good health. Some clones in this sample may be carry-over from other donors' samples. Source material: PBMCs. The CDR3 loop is CASSLGGWEQYF. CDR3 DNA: TGTGCCAGCAGCTTAGGCGGGTGGGAGCAGTACTTC.